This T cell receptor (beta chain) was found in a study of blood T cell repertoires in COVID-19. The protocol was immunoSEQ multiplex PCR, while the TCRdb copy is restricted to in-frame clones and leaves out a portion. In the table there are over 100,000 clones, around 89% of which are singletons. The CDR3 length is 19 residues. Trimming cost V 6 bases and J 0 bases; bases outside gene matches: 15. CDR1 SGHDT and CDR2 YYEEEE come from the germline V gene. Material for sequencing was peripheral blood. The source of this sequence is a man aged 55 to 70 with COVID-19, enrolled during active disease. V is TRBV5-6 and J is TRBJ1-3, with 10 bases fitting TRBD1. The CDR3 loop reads CASIRWDRGPSSSGNTIYF. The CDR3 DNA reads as TGTGCCAGCATCAGATGGGACAGGGGCCCATCGAGCTCTGGAAACACCATATATTTT.